This TCR beta chain was identified during a study of CD8+CD57+ T cells in acquired aplastic anemia. It was genomic DNA that served as the template for profiling TCR beta VDJ and CDR3. In TCRdb, the reads were re-called with MiXCR into one record per CDR3 protein. The sample lists hundreds of thousands of distinct CDR3 sequences, over 25% seen once, with nearly 0.85% in the top ten. CD8+CD57+ cell expansion had been shown by flow cytometry in patients chosen for sequencing. Trimming left V 5 bases short and J 0 bases short, with 11 bases between. The CDR3 consists of 15 residues. Germline V lookup: CDR1 SNHLY, CDR2 FYNNEI.

The sample was sorted CD4+, CD8+, or CD8+CD57+ T cells (not recorded which) from PBMCs. The V gene is TRBV2, the J gene TRBJ2-1; D is ambiguous. This clonotype was obtained from a human donor with aplastic anemia. The CDR3: CASSLRTSSYNEQFF. CDR3 sequence (DNA): TGTGCCAGCAGTTTACGCACGAGCTCCTACAATGAGCAGTTCTTC.